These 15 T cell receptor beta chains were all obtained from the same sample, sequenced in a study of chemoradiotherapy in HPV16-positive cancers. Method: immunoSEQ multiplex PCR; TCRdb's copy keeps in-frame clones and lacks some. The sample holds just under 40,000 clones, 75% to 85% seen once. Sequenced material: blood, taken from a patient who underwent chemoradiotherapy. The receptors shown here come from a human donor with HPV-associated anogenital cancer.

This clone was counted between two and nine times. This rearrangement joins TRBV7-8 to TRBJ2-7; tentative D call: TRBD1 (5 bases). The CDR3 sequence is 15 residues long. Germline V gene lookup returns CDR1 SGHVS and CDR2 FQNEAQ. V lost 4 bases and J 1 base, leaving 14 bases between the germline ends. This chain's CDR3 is CASSSRVANSYEQYF. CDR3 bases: TGTGCCAGCAGCTCCAGGGTAGCAAATTCCTACGAGCAGTACTTC.

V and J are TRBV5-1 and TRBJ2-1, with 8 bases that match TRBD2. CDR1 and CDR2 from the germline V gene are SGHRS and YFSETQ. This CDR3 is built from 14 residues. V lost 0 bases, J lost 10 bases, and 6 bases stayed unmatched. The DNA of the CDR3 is TGCGCCAGCAGCTTGGAGCGGGGGCCCTCCGAGCAGTTCTTC. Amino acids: CASSLERGPSEQFF.

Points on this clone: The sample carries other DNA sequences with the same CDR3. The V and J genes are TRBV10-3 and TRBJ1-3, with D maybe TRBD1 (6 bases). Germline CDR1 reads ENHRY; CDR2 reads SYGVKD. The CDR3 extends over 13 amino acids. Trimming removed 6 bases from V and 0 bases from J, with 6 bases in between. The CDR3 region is CAIRDSSGNTIYF. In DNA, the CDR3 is TGTGCCATCAGGGACAGCTCTGGAAACACCATATATTTT.

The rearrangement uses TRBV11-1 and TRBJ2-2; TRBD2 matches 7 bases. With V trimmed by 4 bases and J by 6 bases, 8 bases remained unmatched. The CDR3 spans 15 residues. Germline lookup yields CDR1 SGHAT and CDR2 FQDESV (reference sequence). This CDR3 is CASSSGTKRPGELFF. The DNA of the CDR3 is TGTGCCAGCAGCTCCGGGACTAAGCGCCCCGGGGAGCTGTTTTTT.

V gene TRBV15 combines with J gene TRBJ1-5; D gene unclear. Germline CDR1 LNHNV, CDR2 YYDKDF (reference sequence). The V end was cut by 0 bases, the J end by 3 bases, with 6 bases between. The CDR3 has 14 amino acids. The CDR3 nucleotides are TGTGCCACCAGCAGAGAAGGGTACAATCAGCCCCAGCATTTT. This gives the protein CATSREGYNQPQHF.

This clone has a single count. CDR3 nucleotide sequence: TGTGCCAGCAGCCGTTCGGTGGGAGGAGATACGCAGTATTTT. As protein: CASSRSVGGDTQYF. This chain links TRBV7-2 with TRBJ2-3; D possibly corresponds to TRBD2 (6 bases). Germline CDR1 reads SGHTA; CDR2 reads FQGNSA. CDR3 size: 14 residues. The V gene lost 5 bases and the J gene lost 5 bases, with 14 bases spanning the gap. The full variable domain, rest sourced from reference TRBV7-2 and TRBJ2-3, is GAGVSQSPSNKVTEKGKDVELRCDPISGHTALYWYRQSLGQGLEFLIYFQGNSAPDKSGLPSDRFSAERTGGSVSTLTIQRTQQEDSAVYLCASSRSVGGDTQYFGPGTRLTVL.

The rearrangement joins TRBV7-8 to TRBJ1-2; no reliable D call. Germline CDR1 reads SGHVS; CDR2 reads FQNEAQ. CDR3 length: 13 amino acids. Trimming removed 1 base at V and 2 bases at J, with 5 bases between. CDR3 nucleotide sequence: TGTGCCAGCAGCTTAGGCCAGAACTATGGCTACACCTTC. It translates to CASSLGQNYGYTF.

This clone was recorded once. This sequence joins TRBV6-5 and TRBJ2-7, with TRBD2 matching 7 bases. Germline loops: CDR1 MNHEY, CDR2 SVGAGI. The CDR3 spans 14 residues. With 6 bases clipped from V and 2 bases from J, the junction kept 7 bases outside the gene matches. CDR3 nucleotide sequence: TGTGCCAGCAGCGTTCGGGGGGACCCCTACGAGCAGTACTTC. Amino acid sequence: CASSVRGDPYEQYF.

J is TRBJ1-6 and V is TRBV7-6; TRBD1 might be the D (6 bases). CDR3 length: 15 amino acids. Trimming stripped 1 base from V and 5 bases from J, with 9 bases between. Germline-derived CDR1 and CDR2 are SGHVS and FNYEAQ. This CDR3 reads CASSLGGQNNSPLHF. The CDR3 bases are TGTGCCAGCAGCTTAGGAGGACAGAATAATTCACCCCTCCACTTT.

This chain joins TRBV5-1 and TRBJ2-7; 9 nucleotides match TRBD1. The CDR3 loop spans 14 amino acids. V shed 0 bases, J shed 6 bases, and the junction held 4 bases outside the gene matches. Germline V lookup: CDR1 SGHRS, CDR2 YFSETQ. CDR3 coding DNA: TGCGCCAGCAGCTTGGAGCCGGGACAGGGCGAGCAGTACTTC. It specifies CASSLEPGQGEQYF.

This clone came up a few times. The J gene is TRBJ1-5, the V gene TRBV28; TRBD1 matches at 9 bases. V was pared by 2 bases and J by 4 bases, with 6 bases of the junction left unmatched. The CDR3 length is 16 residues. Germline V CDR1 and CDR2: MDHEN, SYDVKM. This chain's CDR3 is CASSLKGTGRNQPQHF. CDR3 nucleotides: TGTGCCAGCAGTTTAAAAGGGACAGGGAGGAATCAGCCCCAGCATTTT.

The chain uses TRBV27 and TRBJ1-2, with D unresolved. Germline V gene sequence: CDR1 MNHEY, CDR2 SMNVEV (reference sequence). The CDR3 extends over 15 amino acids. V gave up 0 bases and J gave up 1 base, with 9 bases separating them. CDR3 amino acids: CASSLSIVGNYGYTF. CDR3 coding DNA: TGTGCCAGCAGTTTATCGATTGTTGGTAACTATGGCTACACCTTC.

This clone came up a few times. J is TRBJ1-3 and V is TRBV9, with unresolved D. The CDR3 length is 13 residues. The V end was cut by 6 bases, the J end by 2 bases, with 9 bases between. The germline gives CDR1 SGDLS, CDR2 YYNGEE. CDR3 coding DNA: TGTGCCAGCACCACTAAGCCTGGAAACACCATATATTTT. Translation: CASTTKPGNTIYF.

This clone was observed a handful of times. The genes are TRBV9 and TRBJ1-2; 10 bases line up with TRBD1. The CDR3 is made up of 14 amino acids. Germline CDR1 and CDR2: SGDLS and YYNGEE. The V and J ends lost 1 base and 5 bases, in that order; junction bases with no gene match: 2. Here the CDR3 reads CASSVPGQGYGYTF. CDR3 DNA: TGTGCCAGCAGCGTACCGGGACAGGGGTATGGCTACACCTTC. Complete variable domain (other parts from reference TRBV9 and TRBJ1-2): DSGVTQTPKHLITATGQRVTLRCSPRSGDLSVYWYQQSLDQGLQFLIQYYNGEERAKGNILERFSAQQFPDLHSELNLSSLELGDSALYFCASSVPGQGYGYTFGSGTRLTVV.

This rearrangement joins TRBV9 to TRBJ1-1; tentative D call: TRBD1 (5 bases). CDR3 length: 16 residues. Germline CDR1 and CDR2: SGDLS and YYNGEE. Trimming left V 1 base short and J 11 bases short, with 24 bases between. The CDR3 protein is CASSVLGAGTSLGAFF. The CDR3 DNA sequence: TGTGCCAGCAGCGTATTGGGAGCAGGGACTTCCCTTGGGGCTTTCTTT. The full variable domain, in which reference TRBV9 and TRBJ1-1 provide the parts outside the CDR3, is DSGVTQTPKHLITATGQRVTLRCSPRSGDLSVYWYQQSLDQGLQFLIQYYNGEERAKGNILERFSAQQFPDLHSELNLSSLELGDSALYFCASSVLGAGTSLGAFFGQGTRLTVV.